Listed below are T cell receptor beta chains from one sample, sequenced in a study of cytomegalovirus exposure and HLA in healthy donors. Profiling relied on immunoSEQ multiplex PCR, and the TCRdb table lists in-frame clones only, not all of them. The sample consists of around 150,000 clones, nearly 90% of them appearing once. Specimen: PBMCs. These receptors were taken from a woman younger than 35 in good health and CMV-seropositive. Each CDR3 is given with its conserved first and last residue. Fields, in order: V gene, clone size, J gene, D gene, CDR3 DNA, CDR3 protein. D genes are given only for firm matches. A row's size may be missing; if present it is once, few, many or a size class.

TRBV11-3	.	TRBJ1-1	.	TGTGCCAGCAGCTTAGATAGGGGAAGCACTGAAGCTTTCTTT	CASSLDRGSTEAFF
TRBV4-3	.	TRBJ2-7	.	TGCGCCAGCAGCCAAGAGGTCAGAAGAACCTACGAGCAGTACTTC	CASSQEVRRTYEQYF
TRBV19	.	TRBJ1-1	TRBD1	TGTGCCAGTAGTATATCTTCAGGGGGCCAAGCTTTCTTT	CASSISSGGQAFF
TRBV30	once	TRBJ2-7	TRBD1	TGTGCCTGGAGTCGACAGGGTAACGAGCAGTACTTC	CAWSRQGNEQYF
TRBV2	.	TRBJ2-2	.	TGTGCCAGCAGTGAAGGGTGGACAGACACCGGGGAGCTGTTTTTT	CASSEGWTDTGELFF
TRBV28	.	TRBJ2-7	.	TGTGCCAGCAGTTTGGTGCAGGGTGTTGAGTACTTC	CASSLVQGVEYF
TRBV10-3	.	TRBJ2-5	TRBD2	TGTGCCATCAGTGAGTTAGCGGGAGAAGCGGGGGAGACCCAGTACTTC	CAISELAGEAGETQYF
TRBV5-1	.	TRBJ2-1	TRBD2	TGCGCCAGCAGCCGGACTAGCGGGATCCGGGAGCAGTTCTTC	CASSRTSGIREQFF
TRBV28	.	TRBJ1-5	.	TGTGCCAGCACCCTGGAGCTATATAGCAATCAGCCCCAGCATTTT	CASTLELYSNQPQHF
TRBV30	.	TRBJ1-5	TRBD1	TGTGCCTGGAGTACGGGACAGGGATATCCCCCCCAGCATTTT	CAWSTGQGYPPQHF
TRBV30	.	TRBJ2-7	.	TGTGCCTGGGACAGCTCCTACGAGCAGTACTTC	CAWDSSYEQYF
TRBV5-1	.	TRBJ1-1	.	TGCGCCAGCAGGCAAGGGGATGGGGCTGAAGCTTTCTTT	CASRQGDGAEAFF
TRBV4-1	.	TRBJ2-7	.	TGCGCCAGCAGCCAAGATAGCCCGAACGTAGCCCTCTACGAGCAGTACTTC	CASSQDSPNVALYEQYF
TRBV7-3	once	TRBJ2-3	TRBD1	TGTGCCAGCAGCTTAGCAGGGGGCTGGGTAGCAGATACGCAGTATTTT	CASSLAGGWVADTQYF
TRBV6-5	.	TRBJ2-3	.	TGTGCCAGCAGTTACTCCGCGGGACTCACAGATACGCAGTATTTT	CASSYSAGLTDTQYF
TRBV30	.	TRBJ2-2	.	TGTGCCCACCAACCCGGAACCCGGGGGACCGGGGAGCTGTTTTTT	CAHQPGTRGTGELFF
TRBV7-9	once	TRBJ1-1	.	TGTGCCAGCATATCACAGGGTAATGTGAACACTGAAGCTTTCTTT	CASISQGNVNTEAFF
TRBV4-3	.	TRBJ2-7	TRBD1	TGCGCCAGCAGCCAAGTTGGGGACAGCAGGTACGAGCAGTACTTC	CASSQVGDSRYEQYF